This record looks at one T cell receptor beta chain sequence and its context. The antigen is undetermined. This sample stems from a study of shared clonotypes between healthy human individuals. The wider study: A couple of female and a few male donors aged 18 to 49 were enrolled. Findings of the study overall: Unshared clonotypes carried lower generation probabilities than those common to all four donors.

The CDR3 has 15 amino acids. The repertoire was sequenced with immunoSEQ multiplex PCR; TCRdb's copy has only in-frame clones and lacks some. The data show hundreds of thousands of clones, less than 85% seen once. The TCR originated in a woman aged 30 to 39 in good health. Sample: memory CD4+ T cells sorted from blood. Noted subset: CD45RA-negative fraction. The chain carries TRBV21-1 and TRBJ2-7; the table's D gene call, TRBD2, was not cross checked with the DNA. TRBV21-1 is a listed pseudogene. The CDR3 sequence is CASSNAYPPMYEQYF. For the CDR3, the DNA is TGTGCCAGCAGCAATGCGTACCCTCCTATGTACGAGCAGTACTTC.